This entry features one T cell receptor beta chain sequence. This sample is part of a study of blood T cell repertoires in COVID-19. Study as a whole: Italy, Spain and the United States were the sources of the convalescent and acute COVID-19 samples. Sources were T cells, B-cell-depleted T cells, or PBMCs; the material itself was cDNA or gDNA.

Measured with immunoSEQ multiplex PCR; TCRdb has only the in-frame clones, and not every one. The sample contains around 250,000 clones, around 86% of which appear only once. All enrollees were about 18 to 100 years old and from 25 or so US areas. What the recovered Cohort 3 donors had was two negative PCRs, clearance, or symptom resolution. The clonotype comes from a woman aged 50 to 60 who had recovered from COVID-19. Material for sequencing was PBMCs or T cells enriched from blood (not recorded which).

CDR3 sequence: CASSLYSGTSNTEAFF. CDR3 sequence (DNA): TGTGCCAGCAGTTTATATAGTGGGACATCGAACACTGAAGCTTTCTTT. The chain couples TRBV27 to TRBJ1-1; possible D gene TRBD1, 6 bases. The CDR3 totals 16 residues. The V end was cut by 1 base, the J end by 1 base, with 13 bases between. The V gene's germline CDR1 is MNHEY and CDR2 SMNVEV (reference sequence).